Sequencing of this T cell receptor (beta chain) was carried out in a study of blood T cells in healthy people across ages. Using a J-beta primer mix together with a sample-barcoded 5' primer, a second PCR was run for about 6 to 11 cycles. Via MiXCR, TCRdb re-called the 5' RACE reads, giving one row per CDR3 protein. The data show some 1.1 million distinct CDR3 sequences, with less than 45% seen just once and around 13% held by the top ten. General study findings and limits: It was not known whether donors were CMV positive (a possible confounder of expanded clonotype changes).

A remark on this clonotype: Its antigen remains unidentified.

CDR3 length: 14 residues. Germline V gene sequence: CDR1 ENHRY, CDR2 SYGVKD. The V gene end was trimmed by 6 bases and the J gene end by 1 base; junction bases not matched to a gene: 1. V is TRBV10-3 and J is TRBJ2-3; 10 nucleotides line up with TRBD2. This receptor was taken from a man younger than 30 in good health. Sequencing used blood. The CDR3 region has the DNA TGTGCCATCAGCGGACTAGCGGGCACAGATACGCAGTATTTT. Protein sequence: CAISGLAGTDTQYF.